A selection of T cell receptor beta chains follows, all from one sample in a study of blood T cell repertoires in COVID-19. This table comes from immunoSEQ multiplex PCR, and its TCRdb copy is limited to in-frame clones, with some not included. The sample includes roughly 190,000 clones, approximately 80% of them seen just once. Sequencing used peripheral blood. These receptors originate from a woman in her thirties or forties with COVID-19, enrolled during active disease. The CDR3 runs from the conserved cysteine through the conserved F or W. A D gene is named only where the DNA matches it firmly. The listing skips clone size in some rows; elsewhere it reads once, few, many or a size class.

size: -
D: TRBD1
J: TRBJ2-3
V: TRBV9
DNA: TGTGCCAGCAGCCCCCCCGGGACAGGGGCTAGAGATACGCAGTATTTT
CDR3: CASSPPGTGARDTQYF

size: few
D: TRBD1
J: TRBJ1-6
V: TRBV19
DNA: TGTGCCAGTAGTATTAGCCCGGGGGACAGGGGGCGGAATTCACCCCTCCACTTT
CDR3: CASSISPGDRGRNSPLHF

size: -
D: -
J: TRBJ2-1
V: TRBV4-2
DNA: TGTGCCAGCAGCCTTACGGCGGGGAGTGACAATGAGCAGTTCTTC
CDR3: CASSLTAGSDNEQFF

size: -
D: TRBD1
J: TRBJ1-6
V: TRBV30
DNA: TGTGCCTGGAGTGTACCCACCGACAGGGTTGGATCCTATAATTCACCCCTCCACTTT
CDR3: CAWSVPTDRVGSYNSPLHF

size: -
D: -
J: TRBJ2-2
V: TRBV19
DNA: TGTGCCAGTAGAGGCAAAACCATGGGCGCCGGGGAGCTGTTTTTT
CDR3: CASRGKTMGAGELFF

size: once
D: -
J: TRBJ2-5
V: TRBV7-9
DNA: TGTGCCAGCAGCCGCGAGCGGTTCACAGGGCCCCAAGAGACCCAGTACTTC
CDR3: CASSRERFTGPQETQYF

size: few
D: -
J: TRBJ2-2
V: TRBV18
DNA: TGTGCCAGCTCACCAAGTCGTCAGGGTTGGGAGCTGTTTTTT
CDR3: CASSPSRQGWELFF

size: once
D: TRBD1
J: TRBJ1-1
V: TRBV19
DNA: TGTGCCAGTAGTATCGGGACAGCAAACACTGAAGCTTTCTTT
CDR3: CASSIGTANTEAFF

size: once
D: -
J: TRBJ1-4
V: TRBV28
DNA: TGTGCCAGCGGCGGTGGGGGGGCGGTCGCTAATGAAAAACTGTTTTTT
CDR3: CASGGGGAVANEKLFF

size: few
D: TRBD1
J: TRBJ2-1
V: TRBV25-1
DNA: TGTGCCAGCAGGGGACAGACTGAGCAGTTCTTC
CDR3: CASRGQTEQFF

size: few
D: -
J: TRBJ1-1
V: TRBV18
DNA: TGTGCCAGCCGGCTGACAGGCTCGGGGACTGAAGCTTTCTTT
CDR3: CASRLTGSGTEAFF

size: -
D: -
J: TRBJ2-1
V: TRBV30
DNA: TGTGCCTGGAGGGCGGGGCCCAATGAGCAGTTCTTC
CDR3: CAWRAGPNEQFF

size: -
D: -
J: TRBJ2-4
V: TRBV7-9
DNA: TGTGCCAGCAGCCCAGGGGTCGCTCCGGAAAACATTCAGTACTTC
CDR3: CASSPGVAPENIQYF

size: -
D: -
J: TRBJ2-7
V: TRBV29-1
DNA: TGCAGCGTTGTCGGAGAGCGGTGGTACGAGCAGTACTTC
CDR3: CSVVGERWYEQYF

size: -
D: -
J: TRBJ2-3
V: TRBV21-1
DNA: TGTGCCAGCATCCCCAGCGGCAGGGACACTAGCACAGATACGCAGTATTTT
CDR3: CASIPSGRDTSTDTQYF

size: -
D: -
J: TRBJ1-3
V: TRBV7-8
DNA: TGTGCCAGCAGCTCGACATTCTCTGGAAACACCATATATTTT
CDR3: CASSSTFSGNTIYF

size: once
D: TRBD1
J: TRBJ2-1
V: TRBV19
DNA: TGTGCCAGTAGTGGGGACAGGGGAACCTACAATGAGCAGTTCTTC
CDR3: CASSGDRGTYNEQFF

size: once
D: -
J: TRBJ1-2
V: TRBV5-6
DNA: TGTGCCAGCAGCGTGCTCAGGGGCCCCTATGGCTACACCTTC
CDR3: CASSVLRGPYGYTF

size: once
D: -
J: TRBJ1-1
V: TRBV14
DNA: TGTGCCAGCAGCCAATATACAGGGTTCACTGAAGCTTTCTTT
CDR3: CASSQYTGFTEAFF

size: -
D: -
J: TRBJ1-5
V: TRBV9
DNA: TGTGCCAGCAGCCTGACAGGCAGCAATCAGCCCCAGCATTTT
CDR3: CASSLTGSNQPQHF

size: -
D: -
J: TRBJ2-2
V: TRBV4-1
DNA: TGCGCCAGCAGCCTCCACCGCCAGGACACCGGGGAGCTGTTTTTT
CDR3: CASSLHRQDTGELFF

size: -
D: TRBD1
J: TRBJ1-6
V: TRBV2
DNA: TGTGCCAGCAGTGAAGCGAGCAGGGGGACAAATTCACCCCTCCACTTT
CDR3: CASSEASRGTNSPLHF

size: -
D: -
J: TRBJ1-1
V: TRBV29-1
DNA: TGCAGCGCTACAGAGAACACTGAAGCTTTCTTT
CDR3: CSATENTEAFF

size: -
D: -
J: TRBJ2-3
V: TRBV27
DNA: TGTGCCAGCAGTATACAGGGCCTCGTTAGCACAGATACGCAGTATTTT
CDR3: CASSIQGLVSTDTQYF

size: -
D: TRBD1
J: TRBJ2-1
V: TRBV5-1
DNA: TGCGCCAGCAGCGGGATACAGGGGTCCTACAATGAGCAGTTCTTC
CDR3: CASSGIQGSYNEQFF

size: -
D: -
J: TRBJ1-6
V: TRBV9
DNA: TGTGCCAGCAGCGTTGGACATGGAAATTCACCCCTCCACTTT
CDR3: CASSVGHGNSPLHF

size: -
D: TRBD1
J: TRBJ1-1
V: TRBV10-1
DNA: TGCGCCAGCAGTAAGACAGGGCCCACTGAAGCTTTCTTT
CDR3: CASSKTGPTEAFF

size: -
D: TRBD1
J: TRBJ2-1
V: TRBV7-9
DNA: TGTGCCAGCAGCAATACAGGGGACCCCTACAATGAGCAGTTCTTC
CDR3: CASSNTGDPYNEQFF

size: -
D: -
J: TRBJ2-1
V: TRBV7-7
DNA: TGTGCTAGCAGCTTGGGAGCCTACAATGAGCAGTTCTTC
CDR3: CASSLGAYNEQFF

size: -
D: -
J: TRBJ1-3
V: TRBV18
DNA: TGTGCCAGCTCACCAATTCTTCTCAGGGCGACCGACCGGAACACCATATATTTT
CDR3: CASSPILLRATDRNTIYF

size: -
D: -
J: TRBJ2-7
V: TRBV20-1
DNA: TGCAGTGCTGAGGAGGGACCAGAGCAGTACTTC
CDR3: CSAEEGPEQYF

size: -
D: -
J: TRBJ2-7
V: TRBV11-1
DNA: TGTGCCAGCAGCTTCAGCAGGGTTCGGGAGCAGTACTTC
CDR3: CASSFSRVREQYF